This T cell receptor (beta chain) comes out of a study of cytomegalovirus exposure and HLA in healthy donors. With 60 Vbeta and 13 Jbeta primers, the PCR was carried out. Methods used by the authors: In a later analysis, of tens of millions of unique beta chains, 9 million to 11 million appeared in at least two donors. The data were produced by immunoSEQ multiplex PCR, yet TCRdb's version contains in-frame clones alone and is incomplete. V and J calls and clone size are those listed in that table; D and trimming were worked out from the DNA. This sample yields roughly 130,000 clones, of which 74% are seen a single time; roughly 6% belongs to the top ten. The V gene lost 3 bases and the J gene lost 1 base, with 9 bases spanning the gap. Per germline, CDR1 SGHVS and CDR2 FQNEAQ. This CDR3 has 14 residues. Of note for this clone: What it binds is unknown.

Study conclusions and caveats: Roughly even sequencing depth across donors was the assumption behind the presence/absence analyses. Most TCR sequences proved rare, with some public TCRs found in many donors. In the analysis, some V segments, TRBV6-2 and TRBV6-3 included, were excluded as indistinguishable.

This receptor was taken from a woman in her fifties or sixties in good health and CMV-seropositive. Input material: PBMCs. V gene TRBV7-8 combines with J gene TRBJ1-1; TRBD1 is a possible D gene (6 bases). CDR3 loop: CASSLGAENTEAFF. The CDR3 DNA is TGTGCCAGCAGCTTGGGGGCGGAGAACACTGAAGCTTTCTTT.